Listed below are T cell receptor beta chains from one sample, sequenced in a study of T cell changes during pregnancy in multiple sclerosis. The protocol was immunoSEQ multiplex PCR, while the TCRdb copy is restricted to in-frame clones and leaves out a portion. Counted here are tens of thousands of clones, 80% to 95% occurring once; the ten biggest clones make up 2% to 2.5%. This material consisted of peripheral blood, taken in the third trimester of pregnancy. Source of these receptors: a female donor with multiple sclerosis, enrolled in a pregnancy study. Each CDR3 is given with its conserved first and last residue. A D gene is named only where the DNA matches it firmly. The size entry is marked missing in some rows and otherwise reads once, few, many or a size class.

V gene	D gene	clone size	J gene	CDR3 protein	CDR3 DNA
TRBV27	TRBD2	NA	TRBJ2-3	CASSATSGGAADTQYF	TGTGCCAGCAGTGCGACTAGCGGAGGGGCGGCAGATACGCAGTATTTT
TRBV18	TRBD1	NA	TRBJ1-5	CASSSGQHSNQPQHF	TGTGCCAGCTCATCGGGACAGCATAGCAATCAGCCCCAGCATTTT
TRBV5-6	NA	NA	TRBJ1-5	CASSLGAYSNQPQHF	TGTGCCAGCAGCTTGGGGGCTTATAGCAATCAGCCCCAGCATTTT
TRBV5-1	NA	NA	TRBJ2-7	CASSPDASSYEQYF	TGCGCCAGCAGCCCCGACGCTAGCTCCTACGAGCAGTACTTC
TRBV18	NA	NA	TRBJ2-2	CASSPLAGSRTGELFF	TGTGCCAGCTCACCACTGGCAGGTTCCCGCACCGGGGAGCTGTTTTTT
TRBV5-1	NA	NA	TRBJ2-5	CASSFSPGEAETQYF	TGCGCCAGCAGCTTTTCCCCGGGAGAGGCGGAGACCCAGTACTTC
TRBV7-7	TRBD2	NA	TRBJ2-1	CASSPIAGTYNEQFF	TGTGCTAGCAGTCCTATAGCGGGGACCTACAATGAGCAGTTCTTC
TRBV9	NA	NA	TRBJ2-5	CASTSGSQETQYF	TGTGCCAGCACCTCCGGGTCCCAAGAGACCCAGTACTTC
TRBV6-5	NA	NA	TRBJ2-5	CASSFLLGGQETQYF	TGTGCCAGCAGTTTCTTACTGGGAGGCCAAGAGACCCAGTACTTC
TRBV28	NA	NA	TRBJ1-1	CASSSLGRVTEAFF	TGTGCCAGCAGTTCCCTCGGGAGGGTAACTGAAGCTTTCTTT
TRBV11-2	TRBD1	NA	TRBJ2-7	CASSGGQESSYEQYF	TGTGCCAGCAGCGGGGGACAGGAGAGCTCCTACGAGCAGTACTTC
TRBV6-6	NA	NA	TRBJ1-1	CASSYPSSNTEAFF	TGTGCCAGCAGTTACCCCAGTTCGAACACTGAAGCTTTCTTT
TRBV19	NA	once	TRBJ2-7	CASSAMSGGHNEQYF	TGTGCCAGTAGTGCGATGTCAGGGGGGCACAACGAGCAGTACTTC
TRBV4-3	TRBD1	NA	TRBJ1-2	CASSQARGDRNGYTF	TGCGCCAGCAGCCAAGCTAGGGGGGACAGGAATGGCTACACCTTC
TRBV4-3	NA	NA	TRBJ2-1	CASSQDTRGSSYNEQFF	TGCGCCAGCAGCCAAGATACTAGGGGGAGTAGCTACAATGAGCAGTTCTTC
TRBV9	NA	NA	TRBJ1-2	CASSPSGAYYGYTF	TGTGCCAGCAGCCCATCAGGGGCCTACTATGGCTACACCTTC
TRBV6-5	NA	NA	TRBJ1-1	CASSPSKNTEAFF	TGTGCCAGCAGCCCTAGCAAGAACACTGAAGCTTTCTTT
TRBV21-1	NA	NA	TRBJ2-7	CASSRVLGTGDYEQYF	TGTGCCAGCAGCAGAGTCCTGGGGACAGGGGACTACGAGCAGTACTTC
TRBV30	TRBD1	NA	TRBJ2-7	CAWTERGQAGEQYF	TGTGCCTGGACCGAGAGGGGGCAGGCGGGCGAGCAGTACTTC
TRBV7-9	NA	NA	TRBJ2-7	CASSFAAYYEQYF	TGTGCCAGCAGCTTTGCGGCCTACTACGAGCAGTACTTC
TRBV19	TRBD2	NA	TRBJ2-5	CASSIEGGAGGPGETQYF	TGTGCCAGTAGTATCGAGGGGGGAGCGGGAGGGCCGGGAGAGACCCAGTACTTC
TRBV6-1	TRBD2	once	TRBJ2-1	CASRAGGYNEQFF	TGTGCCAGCAGAGCGGGAGGGTACAATGAGCAGTTCTTC
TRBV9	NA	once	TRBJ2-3	CASSVVSSSSIGADTQYF	TGTGCCAGCAGCGTAGTTTCGTCATCCTCAATCGGGGCAGATACGCAGTATTTT
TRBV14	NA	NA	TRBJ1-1	CASSLQAYTEAFF	TGTGCCAGCAGCCTTCAGGCATACACTGAAGCTTTCTTT
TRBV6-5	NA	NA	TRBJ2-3	CASSYSSASTDTQYF	TGTGCCAGCAGTTACTCGAGTGCTAGCACAGATACGCAGTATTTT
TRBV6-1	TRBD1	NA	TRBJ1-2	CASLFFGTVGYTF	TGTGCCAGCCTATTTTTCGGGACAGTAGGCTACACCTTC
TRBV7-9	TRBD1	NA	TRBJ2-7	CASSYTGDYEQYF	TGTGCCAGCAGCTATACAGGGGACTACGAGCAGTACTTC
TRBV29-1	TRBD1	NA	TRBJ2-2	CSARTGGTGELFF	TGCAGCGCCAGGACAGGGGGGACCGGGGAGCTGTTTTTT
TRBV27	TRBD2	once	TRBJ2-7	CASRGREGLYEQYF	TGTGCCAGCAGAGGGCGGGAGGGCTTGTACGAGCAGTACTTC
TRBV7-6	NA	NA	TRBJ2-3	CASSLVTREITDTQYF	TGTGCCAGCAGCTTAGTTACTCGGGAGATCACAGATACGCAGTATTTT
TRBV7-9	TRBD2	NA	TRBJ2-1	CASSLDLAGSSYNEQFF	TGTGCCAGCAGCTTAGACCTAGCGGGTAGCTCCTACAATGAGCAGTTCTTC
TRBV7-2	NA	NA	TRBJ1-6	CASSLGQVASPLHF	TGTGCCAGCAGCTTAGGACAGGTCGCCTCACCCCTCCACTTT
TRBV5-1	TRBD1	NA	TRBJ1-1	CASTRTGGTEAFF	TGCGCCAGCACGAGGACAGGGGGGACTGAAGCTTTCTTT
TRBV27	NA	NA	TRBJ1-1	CASSLGRNTEAFF	TGTGCCAGCAGTTTAGGGCGGAACACTGAAGCTTTCTTT
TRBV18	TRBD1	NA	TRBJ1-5	CASSPAQGAGGNQPQHF	TGTGCCAGCTCACCAGCTCAGGGGGCTGGTGGCAATCAGCCCCAGCATTTT
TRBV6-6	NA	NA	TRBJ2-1	CASGGPGQEQFF	TGTGCCAGCGGAGGACCGGGACAAGAGCAGTTCTTC
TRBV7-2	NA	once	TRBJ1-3	CASSLDHTGNTIYF	TGTGCCAGCAGCTTAGATCACACTGGAAACACCATATATTTT
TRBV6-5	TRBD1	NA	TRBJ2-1	CASSYRDRGHEQFF	TGTGCCAGCAGTTACCGGGACAGGGGGCATGAGCAGTTCTTC
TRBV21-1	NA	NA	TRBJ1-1	CASTGDSQNTEAFF	TGTGCCAGCACGGGGGACAGCCAGAACACTGAAGCTTTCTTT
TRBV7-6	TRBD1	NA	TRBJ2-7	CASSLVAGGGYSSYEQYF	TGTGCCAGCAGCTTAGTGGCAGGGGGCGGCTACTCCTCCTACGAGCAGTACTTC
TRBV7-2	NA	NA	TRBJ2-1	CASSFYSYNEQFF	TGTGCCAGCAGCTTCTACAGTTACAATGAGCAGTTCTTC
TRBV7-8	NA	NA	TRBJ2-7	CASSPPWDKSYEQYF	TGTGCCAGCAGCCCCCCTTGGGACAAGTCCTACGAGCAGTACTTC
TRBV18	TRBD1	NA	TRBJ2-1	CASSPLGQQNNEQFF	TGTGCCAGCTCACCACTGGGACAGCAGAACAATGAGCAGTTCTTC
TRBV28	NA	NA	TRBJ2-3	CASRAPSDTQYF	TGTGCCAGCAGGGCACCGTCAGATACGCAGTATTTT
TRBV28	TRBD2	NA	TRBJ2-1	CASSERTSGFNEQFF	TGTGCCAGCAGCGAACGGACTAGCGGATTCAATGAGCAGTTCTTC